This TCR beta chain stems from a study of T cells in Graves' hyperthyroidism and ophthalmopathy. From RNA transcripts, TCR beta CDR3 regions were amplified. The HTBI set primed first-round TCR CDR3 RT-PCR. TCRdb reprocessed the multiplex PCR reads via MiXCR and lists one record per CDR3 protein. In the table there are some 350,000 distinct CDR3 sequences, roughly an eighth of which are singletons. Notes on this clonotype: Possible read error: a much larger clone is one base away.

In germline, CDR1 is MNHNS, CDR2 SASEGT. The CDR3 has 14 amino acids. The chain uses TRBV6-1 and TRBJ2-7; no definite D call. Sequenced input: blood. The receptor was derived from a woman aged 40 to 55 with Graves' ophthalmopathy. This chain's CDR3 is CASSEVVLNYERYF. In nucleotides, the CDR3 is TGTGCCAGCAGTGAAGTGGTGCTAAACTACGAGCGGTACTTC.